In this sample, the clone carrying this TCR beta chain turned up once. Unique molecular identifiers were incorporated into the prepared TCRbeta library. TCRdb redid the calling of the PCR reads with MiXCR, one entry per CDR3 protein. Of more than 200,000 distinct CDR3 sequences listed, around 9.7% are singletons. This entry comes from a study of T-cell reconstitution after alpha-beta-depleted transplantation in children. The V gene lost 4 bases and the J gene lost 3 bases, with 8 bases spanning the gap. Germline-derived CDR1 and CDR2 are SGHRS and YFSETQ. This CDR3 has 12 residues. Specimen: PBMCs from the stem cell graft donor, collected from the stem cell graft. The receptor comes from a human donor who donated a stem cell graft to a child with SCID. V gene TRBV5-1 combines with J gene TRBJ2-7, with TRBD2 as a possible D gene (5 bases). As DNA, the CDR3 is TGCGCCAGCAGCGAGGACTTCTACGAGCAGTACTTC. Its protein product is CASSEDFYEQYF.